This T cell receptor beta chain was found in a study of early T cells in non-severe SARS-CoV-2 infection. Study context: RNA in bulk from unsorted whole blood was sequenced, and chains were unpaired. Study-level findings and limits: VDJdb-based annotation leaned toward anti-spike CD8 responses and missed private and CD4 specificities.

This clonotype was picked up a small number of times. Its antigen is undetermined. Individual cDNA molecules were tagged with unique molecular identifiers. TCRdb passed the 5' RACE reads through MiXCR, listing each CDR3 protein once. The table shows some 97,000 distinct CDR3 sequences, with approximately 10% occurring only once. The J segment lost 0 bases and the V segment lost 4 bases, leaving 9 bases of the junction unmatched. The CDR3 has 17 amino acids. Germline CDR1 is SGHAT and CDR2 is FQDESV (reference sequence). The chain is built from TRBV11-1 and TRBJ2-7, with 10 bases fitting TRBD2. This material consisted of whole blood, taken at baseline. This sequence was found in an adult who was a healthcare worker with PCR-confirmed SARS-CoV-2 infection or an uninfected control (not recorded which). CDR3 nucleotide sequence: TGTGCCAGCAGCTCGAGACTAGCGGGCCACAACTCCTACGAGCAGTACTTC. Residues: CASSSRLAGHNSYEQYF. The variable domain in full, completed from reference TRBV11-1 and TRBJ2-7, reads EAEVAQSPRYKITEKSQAVAFWCDPISGHATLYWYRQILGQGPELLVQFQDESVVDDSQLPKDRFSAERLKGVDSTLKIQPAELGDSAMYLCASSSRLAGHNSYEQYFGPGTRLTVT.